The 18 T cell receptor beta chains presented below share a single source sample, sequenced in a study of blood T cell repertoires in COVID-19. The protocol was immunoSEQ multiplex PCR, while the TCRdb copy is restricted to in-frame clones and leaves out a portion. The data hold roughly 100,000 clones, with 84% observed a single time. What was sequenced was peripheral blood. All receptors derive from a woman aged 55-70 years with acute or convalescent COVID-19.

The chain uses TRBV13 and TRBJ1-1; the D is unclear. The length of the CDR3 is 14 residues. V was cut by 2 bases and J by 11 bases, with 18 bases left in between. The germline V gene has CDR1 PRHDT and CDR2 FYEKMQ (reference sequence). CDR3 sequence: CASSLREPRGSAFF. The CDR3 DNA is TGTGCCAGCAGCTTAAGGGAGCCTCGGGGATCGGCTTTCTTT.

This clone was seen a single time. The V gene is TRBV18, the J gene TRBJ1-1; 10 bases agree with TRBD1. The ends lost 4 bases at V and 7 bases at J; junction bases unmatched: 6. The CDR3 loop spans 14 amino acids. Germline V gives CDR1 KGHSH, CDR2 LQKENI. CDR3 amino acids: CASSLGQGNGEAFF. For the CDR3, the DNA is TGTGCCAGCTCACTGGGACAGGGGAACGGTGAAGCTTTCTTT. The full variable domain, with the rest looked up from reference TRBV18 and TRBJ1-1, is NAGVMQNPRHLVRRRGQEARLRCSPMKGHSHVYWYRQLPEEGLKFMVYLQKENIIDESGMPKERFSAEFPKEGPSILRIQQVVRGDSAAYFCASSLGQGNGEAFFGQGTRLTVV.

This chain uses TRBV10-3 with TRBJ1-1, with 7 bases matching TRBD1. J was trimmed by 0 bases and V by 4 bases; bases with no gene match: 11. The CDR3 runs to 17 residues. The germline V gene encodes CDR1 ENHRY and CDR2 SYGVKD. The chain's CDR3 is CAISGEGGLPMNTEAFF. In DNA, the CDR3 is TGTGCCATCAGTGGGGAAGGGGGCCTTCCCATGAACACTGAAGCTTTCTTT.

The gene calls are TRBV5-1 and TRBJ1-5; 10 bases agree with TRBD1. J lost 8 bases, V lost 0 bases, and 5 bases had no gene match. This CDR3 has 15 amino acids. Germline CDR1 is SGHRS and CDR2 is YFSETQ. For the CDR3, the DNA is TGCGCCAGCAGCTTGGAAGGGACAGGGGTTGAGCCCCAGCATTTT. Residues: CASSLEGTGVEPQHF. Combining the CDR3 with reference TRBV5-1 and TRBJ1-5 gives the whole variable domain KAGVTQTPRYLIKTRGQQVTLSCSPISGHRSVSWYQQTPGQGLQFLFEYFSETQRNKGNFPGRFSGRQFSNSRSEMNVSTLELGDSALYLCASSLEGTGVEPQHFGDGTRLSIL.

The rearrangement joins TRBV9 to TRBJ2-4; 9 positions match TRBD2. Germline CDR1 SGDLS, CDR2 YYNGEE. Germline trimming cut 4 bases from V and 6 bases from J; bases unmatched to any gene: 5. The CDR3 totals 14 residues. CDR3 DNA: TGTGCCAGCAGCCCGCGGGAGGGGAGAAACATTCAGTACTTC. This sequence encodes CASSPREGRNIQYF.

About this clone itself: At one end the junction does not follow the germline gene, possibly because of a read error. The DNA of the CDR3 is TGTGCCAGCAGCGCCACACCTACTAGCGGGGGGCTCTTC. As protein: CASSATPTSGGLF. This sequence joins TRBV11-2 and TRBJ2-4; TRBD2 aligns across 12 bases. CDR3 length: 13 amino acids. Germline loops: CDR1 SGHAT, CDR2 FQNNGV.

Here the CDR3 DNA reads TGTGCCATCAGTGACGGTCCGACGGGAGAGACCCAGTACTTC. This sequence encodes CAISDGPTGETQYF. V usage is TRBV10-3 and J usage is TRBJ2-5; D unclear. The CDR3 covers 14 residues. Trimming stripped 3 bases from V and 4 bases from J, with 12 bases between. Germline assignment: CDR1 ENHRY and CDR2 SYGVKD.

The chain joins TRBV6-5 to TRBJ1-2, with D unresolved. V was shortened by 6 bases and J by 4 bases, with 18 bases between the two germline ends. This CDR3 spans 15 amino acids. Germline loops: CDR1 MNHEY, CDR2 SVGAGI. Here the CDR3 reads CASRERPGSLYGYTF. The CDR3 nucleotides are TGTGCCAGCAGGGAGAGACCCGGGAGCCTCTATGGCTACACCTTC.

The V call is TRBV3-1 (or the pseudogene TRBV3-2), the J call TRBJ2-7; D might be TRBD2 (5 bases). V dropped 4 bases and J dropped 3 bases, with 16 bases sitting between them. The germline CDR1 and CDR2 sequences are LGHDT and YNNKEL (reference sequence). The CDR3 loop spans 15 amino acids. CDR3 DNA: TGTGCCAGCAGCCCCGGTCCCGGTGAGGGCTACGAGCAGTACTTC. Translation: CASSPGPGEGYEQYF.

The V gene is TRBV30, the J gene TRBJ2-3; 15 nucleotides line up with TRBD2. Losses at the gene ends were 0 bases for V and 5 bases for J; bases not matched to a gene: 3. The CDR3 is made up of 16 amino acids. Germline-derived CDR1 and CDR2 are GTSNPN and SVGIG (reference sequence). The CDR3 here is CAWSVGLAGGGDTQYF. The DNA for the CDR3 is TGTGCCTGGAGTGTTGGACTAGCGGGAGGGGGAGATACGCAGTATTTT.

The chain links TRBV18 to TRBJ1-2; D gene uncertain. V was clipped by 3 bases and J by 5 bases, with 19 bases between them. This CDR3 has 16 amino acids. Germline V gene data show CDR1 as KGHSH and CDR2 as LQKENI. The CDR3 nucleotides are TGTGCCAGCTCACCTAGGGAAGGGAGCTCTATATATGGCTACACCTTC. Translated, it gives CASSPREGSSIYGYTF. Together with reference TRBV18 and TRBJ1-2, the CDR3 gives the full variable domain: NAGVMQNPRHLVRRRGQEARLRCSPMKGHSHVYWYRQLPEEGLKFMVYLQKENIIDESGMPKERFSAEFPKEGPSILRIQQVVRGDSAAYFCASSPREGSSIYGYTFGSGTRLTVV.

The CDR3 coding sequence is TGTGCCAGCAGCCCTACCAGGGTAAATTCACCCCTCCACTTT. It codes for CASSPTRVNSPLHF. The chain has TRBV28 and TRBJ1-6; the D gene is possibly TRBD1 (5 bases). This CDR3 has 14 residues. V lost 6 bases and J 7 bases, leaving 13 bases between the germline ends. Looked up from germline, CDR1 is MDHEN and CDR2 is SYDVKM.

The chain employs TRBV6-6 and TRBJ2-3; TRBD2 agrees at 7 bases. Germline CDR1 and CDR2: MNHNY and SVGAGI (reference sequence). The junction had 3 bases not matched to a gene; V was cut back by 6 bases and J by 0 bases. The CDR3 runs 14 residues. The CDR3 sequence is CASRSGVSTDTQYF. CDR3 nucleotide sequence: TGTGCCAGCAGGAGCGGGGTGAGCACAGATACGCAGTATTTT.

The gene calls are TRBV28 and TRBJ1-6; D is perhaps TRBD1 (6 bases). The CDR3 loop spans 14 amino acids. CDR1 is MDHEN and CDR2 is SYDVKM in the germline V gene. Between the trimmed V and J ends, which lost 6 bases and 11 bases, there was a span of 17 bases. The CDR3 DNA reads as TGTGCCAGCAGCGTACAGGGATTATCCCCACCCCTCCACTTT. Protein: CASSVQGLSPPLHF.

The V call is TRBV18, the J call TRBJ2-5; 8 bases agree with TRBD2. Germline V gene sequence: CDR1 KGHSH, CDR2 LQKENI. This CDR3 is built from 18 residues. V gave up 5 bases and J gave up 1 base; unmatched junction bases: 15. CDR3 DNA sequence: TGTGCCAGCTCATACCGATCGGGAGCGGGAGTCGGCCAAGAGACCCAGTACTTC. It codes for CASSYRSGAGVGQETQYF.

The chain carries TRBV29-1 and TRBJ1-5, with a weak D call TRBD1 (5 bases). V shed 4 bases and J shed 0 bases, with 10 bases lying between them. The CDR3 consists of 14 residues. The germline V gene has CDR1 SQVTM and CDR2 ANQGSEA. CDR3 nucleotides: TGCAGCGTTGCGGGGGGTTTTAGCAATCAGCCCCAGCATTTT. It yields the protein CSVAGGFSNQPQHF.

The rearrangement uses TRBV5-1 and TRBJ2-3; a possible D gene is TRBD2 (5 bases). V was cut by 4 bases and J by 0 bases, with 6 bases left in between. The CDR3 totals 13 residues. CDR1 and CDR2 from the germline V gene are SGHRS and YFSETQ. The CDR3 protein is CASSPGSTDTQYF. DNA for the CDR3: TGCGCCAGCAGCCCGGGGAGCACAGATACGCAGTATTTT.

This chain links TRBV11-2 with TRBJ1-2; D gene uncertain. Looked up from germline, CDR1 is SGHAT and CDR2 is FQNNGV. V dropped 0 bases and J dropped 8 bases, with 7 bases sitting between them. The CDR3 extends over 12 amino acids. The CDR3 spells CASSLEGTGYTF. In nucleotides, the CDR3 is TGTGCCAGCAGCTTAGAGGGCACGGGCTACACCTTC.